Listed below are T cell receptor beta chains from one sample, sequenced in a study of OX40 agonist ivuxolimab in advanced cancers. TCRdb keeps only in-frame clones here, not all; method: immunoSEQ multiplex PCR. The repertoire holds some 50,000 clones, with 75% to 90% as singletons. The material sequenced was CD4+ or CD8+ T cells sorted from blood, taken in a trial of the OX40 agonist ivuxolimab. The receptors come from an adult with an advanced solid tumor such as melanoma, head and neck, liver or kidney cancer. The CDR3 runs from the conserved cysteine through the conserved F or W. D genes are given only for firm matches. The listing skips clone size in some rows; elsewhere it reads once, few, many or a size class.

CDR3aa: CASSSSNHEQYF
CDR3nt: TGTGCCAGCAGCTCCTCCAACCACGAGCAGTACTTC
j_gene: TRBJ2-7
v_gene: TRBV7-2
abundance: -
d_gene: -

CDR3aa: CASSLDSGRADEQFF
CDR3nt: TGCGCCAGCAGCTTGGATAGCGGGAGGGCCGATGAGCAGTTCTTC
j_gene: TRBJ2-1
v_gene: TRBV5-1
abundance: -
d_gene: TRBD2

CDR3aa: CASRRTSGSSYNEQFF
CDR3nt: TGCGCCAGCAGGAGGACTAGCGGGAGTTCCTACAATGAGCAGTTCTTC
j_gene: TRBJ2-1
v_gene: TRBV5-1
abundance: -
d_gene: TRBD2

CDR3aa: CASSTTSTDTQYF
CDR3nt: TGTGCCAGCAGCACTACTAGCACAGATACGCAGTATTTT
j_gene: TRBJ2-3
v_gene: TRBV7-2
abundance: few
d_gene: -

CDR3aa: CASSPGLYQPQHF
CDR3nt: TGTGCCAGCAGCCCGGGACTTTATCAGCCCCAGCATTTT
j_gene: TRBJ1-5
v_gene: TRBV7-2
abundance: few
d_gene: -

CDR3aa: CASNQDSNYGYTF
CDR3nt: TGTGCCAGCAACCAAGACAGTAACTATGGCTACACCTTC
j_gene: TRBJ1-2
v_gene: TRBV28
abundance: few
d_gene: -

CDR3aa: CASSSKGLIGETQYF
CDR3nt: TGTGCCAGCAGCAGCAAGGGGCTAATCGGCGAGACCCAGTACTTC
j_gene: TRBJ2-5
v_gene: TRBV7-8
abundance: once
d_gene: -

CDR3aa: CASSFLAGGSYNEQFF
CDR3nt: TGTGCCAGCAGTTTTTTGGCGGGAGGGTCCTACAATGAGCAGTTCTTC
j_gene: TRBJ2-1
v_gene: TRBV28
abundance: -
d_gene: TRBD2

CDR3aa: CASRTGLSYGYTF
CDR3nt: TGTGCCAGCAGAACAGGGTTAAGCTATGGCTACACCTTC
j_gene: TRBJ1-2
v_gene: TRBV28
abundance: -
d_gene: -

CDR3aa: CASSLGLNRYEQYF
CDR3nt: TGTGCCAGCAGTTTGGGCCTTAACCGCTACGAGCAGTACTTC
j_gene: TRBJ2-7
v_gene: TRBV2
abundance: -
d_gene: -

CDR3aa: CASSPRHPNQPQHF
CDR3nt: TGTGCCAGCAGCCCCCGACACCCCAATCAGCCCCAGCATTTT
j_gene: TRBJ1-5
v_gene: TRBV28
abundance: -
d_gene: -

CDR3aa: CASDRQGGEAFF
CDR3nt: TGTGCCAGCGACCGACAGGGAGGGGAAGCTTTCTTT
j_gene: TRBJ1-1
v_gene: TRBV7-9
abundance: -
d_gene: TRBD1

CDR3aa: CASSLGQSDAYEQYF
CDR3nt: TGTGCCAGCAGCTTAGGACAGTCAGATGCCTACGAGCAGTACTTC
j_gene: TRBJ2-7
v_gene: TRBV11-1
abundance: -
d_gene: -

CDR3aa: CASSLTTGGVTEQFF
CDR3nt: TGTGCCAGCAGCTTAACTACAGGGGGAGTCACTGAGCAGTTCTTC
j_gene: TRBJ2-1
v_gene: TRBV7-2
abundance: -
d_gene: TRBD1

CDR3aa: CASSVDRGAYEQYF
CDR3nt: TGTGCCAGCAGCGTAGACAGGGGGGCTTACGAGCAGTACTTC
j_gene: TRBJ2-7
v_gene: TRBV2
abundance: -
d_gene: TRBD1

CDR3aa: CASSLASGRTDTQYF
CDR3nt: TGTGCCAGCAGCTTAGCCAGCGGGAGGACAGATACGCAGTATTTT
j_gene: TRBJ2-3
v_gene: TRBV7-8
abundance: -
d_gene: TRBD2

CDR3aa: CASQTGSSYEQYF
CDR3nt: TGTGCCAGCCAGACAGGGAGCTCCTACGAGCAGTACTTC
j_gene: TRBJ2-7
v_gene: TRBV6-1
abundance: -
d_gene: TRBD1

CDR3aa: CASSNRAIAKNIQYF
CDR3nt: TGTGCCAGCAGCAACAGGGCCATAGCCAAAAACATTCAGTACTTC
j_gene: TRBJ2-4
v_gene: TRBV7-9
abundance: few
d_gene: -

CDR3aa: CASSFQGAGGTNEQFF
CDR3nt: TGTGCCAGCAGCTTCCAGGGAGCGGGAGGTACCAATGAGCAGTTCTTC
j_gene: TRBJ2-1
v_gene: TRBV11-3
abundance: -
d_gene: TRBD2

CDR3aa: CASSLYDGRTQYF
CDR3nt: TGTGCCAGCAGCTTGTACGACGGGAGAACGCAGTATTTT
j_gene: TRBJ2-3
v_gene: TRBV5-6
abundance: -
d_gene: -